The rows below give T cell receptor beta chains drawn from one sample of a study of monozygotic twins with inflammatory bowel disease. TCRdb processed the 5' RACE reads again and assigns one entry to each CDR3 protein, with no DNA. The sample holds a few hundred thousand distinct CDR3 sequences. Sample: blood. These receptor sequences come from a human donor with ulcerative colitis or Crohn's disease, or a healthy co-twin of an affected twin (not recorded which). Each CDR3 is given with its conserved first and last residue.

TRBJ2-7,TRBV7-9,CASSFLLAGPYEQYF
TRBJ2-1,TRBV12-3/TRBV12-4,CASRDSLYNEQFF
TRBJ2-3,TRBV18,CASEVAKDTQYF
TRBJ1-6,TRBV10-3,CASGAQGSYNSPLHF
TRBJ2-1,TRBV7-2,CASVRPPYNEQFF
TRBJ2-3,TRBV12-3/TRBV12-4,CASKRLAADTQYF
TRBJ2-6,TRBV5-4,CASVKGTNSGANVLTF
TRBJ2-1,TRBV7-3,CASSLSGQGATGEQFF
TRBJ1-5,TRBV6-1,CASRDNQPQHF
TRBJ2-3,TRBV9,CASSVGLAGTDTQYF
TRBJ1-6,TRBV11-2,CASSLRQHNSPLHF
TRBJ2-1,TRBV11-2,CASSLDSGSLGNEQFF
TRBJ2-5,TRBV27,CASSQSYWETQYF
TRBJ1-1,TRBV5-1,CASSFDFGNTEAFF
TRBJ1-6,TRBV6-5,CASSYSRPGTGIGSPLHF
TRBJ2-4,TRBV4-3,CASSQGTGSKNIQYF
TRBJ2-1,TRBV9,CASSRTRYNEQFF
TRBJ2-1,TRBV10-3,CAISEPGPNEQFF
TRBJ1-3,TRBV7-2,CASSRGQGYSGNTIYF
TRBJ1-1,TRBV3-1,CASSQPGGAEAFF
TRBJ2-1,TRBV28,CASSSLAGGLDEQFF
TRBJ2-4,TRBV11-2,CASSLGEGNPRYF
TRBJ2-7,TRBV19,CASRSHVWLEEQYF
TRBJ1-1,TRBV7-2,CASSLQAGSSEAFF
TRBJ2-7,TRBV6-5,CASSYSFEALSDEQYF
TRBJ2-4,TRBV12-3/TRBV12-4,CASSLAGGVAKNIQYF
TRBJ1-6,TRBV11-2,CASSLAQGRYSPLHF
TRBJ1-3,TRBV12-3/TRBV12-4,CASSPGYGGNTIYF
TRBJ2-5,TRBV7-2,CASSSRTYETQYF
TRBJ2-3,TRBV7-2,CASSLGADLQYF
TRBJ2-5,TRBV7-8,CASSLEDGFLETQYF
TRBJ2-5,TRBV5-1,CASSLEYQKETQYF
TRBJ1-3,TRBV19,CASSIGDSFGNTIYF
TRBJ2-3,TRBV7-9,CASSYSGTTRADTQYF
TRBJ1-4,TRBV7-9,CASSLSTAINEKLFF
TRBJ2-6,TRBV6-2/TRBV6-3,CASSPRDRGIAGANVLTF
TRBJ1-6,TRBV7-2,CASSLARTGVYNSPLHF
TRBJ2-3,TRBV7-3,CASSLGRTSGATDTQYF
TRBJ1-4,TRBV4-3,CASSHDPGGNEKLFF
TRBJ1-5,TRBV4-3,CASSQDLARGNQPQHF
TRBJ2-7,TRBV10-3,CAISESQGSYEQYF
TRBJ2-5,TRBV11-2,CASSPGTLKRAGEETQYF
TRBJ2-7,TRBV24-1,CATVDGAYEQYF
TRBJ2-7,TRBV9,CASNRQGDGEQYF
TRBJ2-7,TRBV23-1,CASSQCRVSVTYEQYF
TRBJ1-4,TRBV6-2/TRBV6-3,CASSYWSEKLFF
TRBJ1-1,TRBV6-5,CASSSTWDIEAFF
TRBJ2-1,TRBV20-1,CSARGQAENYNEQFF
TRBJ2-1,TRBV5-1,CASSLVGNQNEQFF
TRBJ1-2,TRBV7-3,CASSLDRDSKAGYTF
TRBJ2-7,TRBV5-1,CASSLARGNAYEQYF
TRBJ2-1,TRBV5-6,CASSQGQGADEQFF